A single sample is the source of the 19 T cell receptor beta chains below, sequenced in a study of immune evolution from preneoplasia to lung adenocarcinoma. Produced via immunoSEQ multiplex PCR; TCRdb's table is partial and in-frame only. The sample consists of several thousand clones, nearly 80% of them appearing once. Sequencing input: FFPE adjacent normal lung tissue. The source of these receptors is a person aged 55-79 years with lung adenocarcinoma.

CDR3 coding DNA: TGTGCCTGGAGGATCGGGACAGCGGGCTCTGGAAACACCATATATTTT. The encoded protein is CAWRIGTAGSGNTIYF. The chain is built from TRBV30 and TRBJ1-3, with 7 positions matching TRBD1. The junction had 8 bases not matched to a gene; V was cut back by 3 bases and J by 0 bases. This CDR3 comprises 16 residues. CDR1 is GTSNPN, CDR2 SVGIG, per germline (reference sequence).

The chain recombines TRBV30 with TRBJ1-1; tentative D call: TRBD1 (5 bases). The CDR3 runs to 15 residues. CDR1 is GTSNPN, CDR2 SVGIG, per germline (reference sequence). The ends were cut back, 0 bases at V and 7 bases at J, with 18 bases in the middle. In DNA, the CDR3 is TGTGCCTGGAGTGTACGGGCAGGGTCCCCTTATGAAGCTTTCTTT. Its protein product is CAWSVRAGSPYEAFF.

The chain combines TRBV6-1 with TRBJ2-7, with 7 nucleotides matching TRBD1. CDR1 MNHNS and CDR2 SASEGT come from the germline V gene. The CDR3 sequence is 12 residues long. J was trimmed by 6 bases and V by 6 bases; bases with no gene match: 5. The chain's CDR3 is CASRGDRAEQYF. DNA for the CDR3: TGTGCCAGCAGGGGAGACAGGGCCGAGCAGTACTTC.

This chain joins TRBV30 and TRBJ2-7; tentatively, D is TRBD1 (6 bases). CDR3 length equals 13 residues. The V gene's germline CDR1 is GTSNPN and CDR2 SVGIG (reference sequence). Trimming stripped 2 bases from V and 3 bases from J, with 11 bases between. The CDR3 nucleotides read TGTGCCTGGAGTCCGGACAGAGACTACGAGCAGTACTTC. Its protein product is CAWSPDRDYEQYF.

CDR3 nucleotides: TGTGCCAGCAGTTCCGCCGGGACAACAAACATTCAGTACTTC. It codes for CASSSAGTTNIQYF. The chain employs TRBV28 and TRBJ2-4; weak D call: TRBD1 (6 bases). V dropped 4 bases and J dropped 6 bases, with 13 bases sitting between them. The V gene's germline CDR1 is MDHEN and CDR2 SYDVKM. The CDR3 length is 14 residues.

V usage is TRBV29-1 and J usage is TRBJ2-7, with TRBD1 identical over 9 bases. Germline V lookup: CDR1 SQVTM, CDR2 ANQGSEA. The junction had 11 bases not matched to a gene; V was cut back by 4 bases and J by 1 base. This CDR3 spans 16 amino acids. The CDR3 nucleotides read TGCAGCGTTGGGGGTAAAGTCGACAGGGGGTCCTACGAGCAGTACTTC. Translated: CSVGGKVDRGSYEQYF.

The chain joins TRBV5-4 to TRBJ1-4; TRBD1 matches at 7 bases. V lost 3 bases to trimming and J lost 6 bases; unmatched junction nucleotides: 8. CDR1 and CDR2 from the germline V gene are SGHNT and YYREEE (reference sequence). There are 15 residues in the CDR3. The CDR3 nucleotides are TGTGCCAGCAGCTCTAACAGGGGCTTAGATGAAAAACTGTTTTTT. As protein: CASSSNRGLDEKLFF.

The gene calls are TRBV5-1 and TRBJ1-2, with 7 positions matching TRBD1. From germline, CDR1 is SGHRS and CDR2 YFSETQ. CDR3 length equals 15 residues. V lost 4 bases to trimming and J lost 7 bases; unmatched junction nucleotides: 13. DNA of the CDR3: TGCGCCAGCAGCCCACCCCAGGGGGGCGAGGGTGGCTACACCTTC. It encodes CASSPPQGGEGGYTF.

This chain links TRBV5-1 with TRBJ2-1; 11 bases match TRBD2. This CDR3 has 13 residues. Trimming removed 4 bases from V and 12 bases from J; junction bases left unmatched: 6. Germline V gene data show CDR1 as SGHRS and CDR2 as YFSETQ. This CDR3 is CASSPLTSGRQFF. In DNA, the CDR3 is TGCGCCAGCAGCCCCTTAACTAGCGGGAGGCAGTTCTTC.

This chain joins TRBV11-2 and TRBJ2-2, with 8 bases aligning to TRBD1. The V gene end was trimmed by 1 base and the J gene end by 5 bases; junction bases not matched to a gene: 6. The length of the CDR3 is 16 residues. Germline values: CDR1 SGHAT, CDR2 FQNNGV. The CDR3 DNA reads as TGTGCCAGCAGCTTAGTACAGGGGGGTTGGACCGGGGAGCTGTTTTTT. It translates to CASSLVQGGWTGELFF.

J is TRBJ2-7 and V is TRBV7-9; weak D call: TRBD1 (7 bases). The CDR3 consists of 13 residues. Germline CDR1 is SEHNR and CDR2 is FQNEAQ (reference sequence). V lost 6 bases, J lost 5 bases, and 14 bases lay in between. This CDR3 is CASRSQGGHEQYF. DNA of the CDR3: TGTGCCAGCAGGTCCCAGGGGGGCCACGAGCAGTACTTC.

This chain uses TRBV4-1 with TRBJ1-2; 10 nucleotides agree with TRBD1. The junction had 7 bases not matched to a gene; V was cut back by 1 base and J by 5 bases. Per germline, CDR1 MGHRA and CDR2 YSYEKL. CDR3 length: 16 residues. CDR3 nucleotide sequence: TGCGCCAGCAGCCAAGCGGGACAGGGGATAGGGTATGGCTACACCTTC. Residues: CASSQAGQGIGYGYTF.

This clone was detected a few times. The V and J genes are TRBV19 and TRBJ1-6; possible D gene TRBD1, 5 bases. With 4 bases removed from V and 0 bases from J, the gap between germline ends came to 10 bases. The CDR3 is made up of 16 amino acids. Germline V lookup: CDR1 LNHDA, CDR2 SQIVND (reference sequence). The CDR3 protein is CASSTYDSSYNSPLHF. The CDR3 bases are TGTGCCAGTAGTACCTACGACAGCTCCTATAATTCACCCCTCCACTTT.

The CDR3 region has the DNA TGTGCCAGCAGTTACTCCAGGGCTTACTCTGGAAACACCATATATTTT. It codes for CASSYSRAYSGNTIYF. This chain joins TRBV6-6 and TRBJ1-3; D is possibly TRBD1 (5 bases). The V and J ends lost 0 bases and 0 bases respectively, with 9 bases between them. The CDR3 has 16 amino acids. Germline loops: CDR1 MNHNY, CDR2 SVGAGI (reference sequence).

The chain employs TRBV27 and TRBJ2-5; tentatively, D is TRBD1 or TRBD2 (6 bases each). This CDR3 region has 13 residues. Germline lookup yields CDR1 MNHEY and CDR2 SMNVEV (reference sequence). V was clipped by 6 bases and J by 7 bases, with 15 bases between them. DNA of the CDR3: TGTGCCAGCAGCCCGGGGGCCCCCTGGACCCAGTACTTC. This translates into CASSPGAPWTQYF.

This chain's CDR3 is CASSQSGEQEAFF. DNA of the CDR3: TGTGCCAGCAGCCAATCAGGAGAACAAGAAGCTTTCTTT. This chain links TRBV16 with TRBJ1-1; D is uncertain. This CDR3 comprises 13 residues. In germline, CDR1 is KGHSY, CDR2 FQNENV. The V gene lost 0 bases and the J gene lost 8 bases, with 10 bases spanning the gap.

V and J are TRBV28 and TRBJ1-4; 9 bases agree with TRBD1. This CDR3 comprises 15 residues. J lost 8 bases, V lost 3 bases, and 7 bases had no gene match. The V gene's germline CDR1 is MDHEN and CDR2 SYDVKM. CDR3 loop: CASSFGTGSREKLFF. The CDR3 DNA reads TGTGCCAGCAGTTTCGGGACAGGGAGTAGAGAAAAACTGTTTTTT.

The rearrangement links TRBV6-5 to TRBJ1-2; unclear D gene. The CDR3 is 11 residues long. Trimming took off 6 bases at V and 4 bases at J, with 6 bases between the two ends. The V gene's germline CDR1 is MNHEY and CDR2 SVGAGI. The CDR3 DNA follows: TGTGCCAGCAGGAGAGCCTATGGCTACACCTTC. Its translation is CASRRAYGYTF.

V gene TRBV30 combines with J gene TRBJ1-5; the match to TRBD1 covers 8 bases. V gave up 1 base and J gave up 5 bases; unmatched junction bases: 1. This CDR3 is built from 13 residues. CDR1 is GTSNPN, CDR2 SVGIG, per germline (reference sequence). CDR3 sequence (DNA): TGTGCCTGGAGTGGGGACAGGTATCAGCCCCAGCATTTT. Its translation is CAWSGDRYQPQHF.